This T cell receptor (beta chain) was identified in a study of graft-versus-host responses after intestinal transplantation (dated by TCRdb to about 2021). Background on the whole study: The transplants that recipients received were multivisceral, liver-intestinal, or isolated intestinal. A peak of at least 4% donor T cells among recipient peripheral blood mononuclear cells was the definition used for donor T cell macrochimerism. All recipients received anti-thymocyte globulin induction followed by maintenance tacrolimus and steroids for approximately 3 years. A cohort of about 25 intestinal transplant recipients, including one retransplant, was enrolled, and a few patients lacking pretransplant specimens were excluded. Rather than going through the commercial service, samples from a few later patients were sequenced in-house on an Illumina MiSeq and processed with MiXCR. To identify alloreactive clones, pre-transplant mixed lymphocyte reaction products were sequenced and then compared with unstimulated pre-transplant donor and recipient T cells. After intestinal transplantation, graft-versus-host and host-versus-graft alloreactive T cell clones in the graft, circulation and bone marrow were tracked using bulk TCR-beta CDR3 sequencing. Results and caveats for the whole study, not just this receptor: In patients with donor T cell macrochimerism, the allografts had high GvH to HvG T cell clonal ratios. Conclusions were limited by the relatively low number and heterogeneity of intestinal transplant patients. GvH clones were detected in recipient bone marrow, and some appeared earlier in ileal mucosa or blood, consistent with an intestinal mucosal origin. Early after transplant, peak levels of circulating GvH clones were found to be associated with declines in HvG clones.

The time point label, as the study defines it: cells obtained before transplantation from donor or recipient. CD3+CD4+ and CD3+CD8+ populations were FACS-sorted from unstimulated pre-transplant donor and recipient cells taken from spleen or lymph nodes. Receptors were amplified or captured by the immunoSEQ multiplex PCR assay. In most patients, genomic DNA was isolated using the Qiagen DNeasy Blood and Tissue Kit and sent frozen to Adaptive Biotechnologies for TCR sequencing. Adaptive Biotechnologies carried out high-throughput TCR-beta CDR3 sequencing of genomic DNA for most patients. From the authors' description of their analysis: TCR sequencing data for around 19 patients were retrieved from Adaptive's ImmunoSEQ software; a few other patients were processed with MiXCR and VDJtools. To correct CD4 versus CD8 sorting errors, sequences present in both subsets at a frequency ratio below 5:1 were removed. CDR3 nucleotide sequences shared by donor and recipient were removed because the origin of these sequences could not be assigned. Alloreactive clones required at least 2-fold expansion over unstimulated cells and minimum CFSE-low frequency of 0.002% (template counts) or 0.001% (read counts). Mappable clones were those detected in sequenced pre-transplant spleen, lymph node, or MLR CFSE-low populations of the donor or recipient. The cumulative frequency of alloreactive clones was calculated as a percentage of all sequences, weighted by copy number. Imported from immuneACCESS, the table was reduced by TCRdb to in-frame sequences with V and J called. These copies leave out some clones; in studies compared against another copy, an unresolved V gene accounts for under half, and the cause of the remainder is not known. The V and J calls and clone size are taken from that table; D and trimming were inferred from the DNA. Across this sample there are about 70,000 clones, with around 89% seen only once. The leading ten clones occupy 4% of the sample.

From cysteine to phenylalanine, the CDR3 is 18 amino acids long. This entry keeps only the CDR3 DNA: 54 bases, framed from base 1. Unmatched junction bases come to 4, with V trimmed by 1 base and J by 0 bases. CDR1 and CDR2 are read off the germline V gene as MGHRA and YSYEKL. Details on this clone: The target of this receptor is not known. Qualities for individual bases were not recorded, and no much larger clone is one base off.

Sequencing was performed on unstimulated CD8+ T cells sorted from spleen or lymph node cells, taken before transplant. The TCR sequence derives from a human donor who was the organ donor for an intestinal transplant. The rearrangement joined TRBV4-1 to TRBJ2-1, and 12 bases in between align with TRBD2. The sequence in DNA is TGCGCCAGCAGCCAAGGGACTAGCGGGACTGGCTCCTACAATGAGCAGTTCTTC. Translated, this gives CASSQGTSGTGSYNEQFF.